This TCR beta chain was captured in a study of cytomegalovirus exposure and HLA in healthy donors. Study findings and constraints: Many donors shared some public TCRs, even though most TCR sequences were rare. Further analysis was carried out later, and it showed several of the most significant clusters appearing linked to common viral pathogens.

With respect to this clone: Its antigen remains unidentified.

Both 60 Vbeta primers and 13 Jbeta primers went into the PCR. The protocol was immunoSEQ multiplex PCR, while the TCRdb copy is restricted to in-frame clones and leaves out a portion. The table has 150,000 to 200,000 clones, roughly 81% seen once. The V gene end was trimmed by 4 bases and the J gene end by 4 bases; junction bases not matched to a gene: 6. The CDR3 has 16 amino acids. CDR1 is SGHTS and CDR2 is YDEGEE in the germline V gene. The sequence was obtained from a man aged 30-40 years in good health and CMV-seropositive. The rearrangement links TRBV5-8 to TRBJ2-1, with 12 positions matching TRBD2. Sequencing was performed on PBMCs. CDR3 sequence reads: CASSRWTSGMYNEQFF. The CDR3 DNA reads TGTGCCAGCAGCCGATGGACTAGCGGGATGTACAATGAGCAGTTCTTC.